This is a list of T cell receptor beta chains from one sample in a study of T cell changes during pregnancy in multiple sclerosis. Libraries were prepared by immunoSEQ multiplex PCR; TCRdb keeps only in-frame clonotypes and omits some of them. The sample holds 60,000 or so clones, roughly nine tenths seen once. Sequenced here: CD4+ T cells from peripheral blood mononuclear cells, sampled after pregnancy. These receptors were taken from a female donor in good health, enrolled as a control in a pregnancy study. Both conserved end residues are part of each CDR3. D genes are given only for firm matches. Clone size is shown for a subset of rows, as once, few, many or a class of expanded clone.

cdr3_aa: CASSPRWRSYNEQFF; cdr3_nt: TGTGCCAGCAGCCCCCGATGGAGATCCTACAATGAGCAGTTCTTC; clone_size: NA; d_call: NA; v_call: TRBV11-1; j_call: TRBJ2-1
cdr3_aa: CASSVRTGSTEAFF; cdr3_nt: TGTGCCAGTAGTGTTAGAACAGGGTCTACTGAAGCTTTCTTT; clone_size: NA; d_call: NA; v_call: TRBV19; j_call: TRBJ1-1
cdr3_aa: CASSEGGPRAYEQYF; cdr3_nt: TGTGCCAGCAGTGAAGGAGGTCCGCGCGCCTACGAGCAGTACTTC; clone_size: NA; d_call: NA; v_call: TRBV6-1; j_call: TRBJ2-7
cdr3_aa: CASRNRREGTEAFF; cdr3_nt: TGTGCCAGTAGAAATCGGAGGGAGGGCACTGAAGCTTTCTTT; clone_size: NA; d_call: NA; v_call: TRBV19; j_call: TRBJ1-1
cdr3_aa: CARSPHSFHYGYTF; cdr3_nt: TGTGCCAGAAGCCCCCACTCGTTCCACTATGGCTACACCTTC; clone_size: NA; d_call: NA; v_call: TRBV5-3; j_call: TRBJ1-2
cdr3_aa: CASSPQGPRYSPLHF; cdr3_nt: TGTGCCAGTAGTCCCCAGGGCCCTCGCTATTCACCCCTCCACTTT; clone_size: few; d_call: NA; v_call: TRBV19; j_call: TRBJ1-6
cdr3_aa: CASSLGVGLNYEQYF; cdr3_nt: TGTGCCAGCAGCTTAGGGGTGGGCTTAAACTACGAGCAGTACTTC; clone_size: NA; d_call: NA; v_call: TRBV7-7; j_call: TRBJ2-7
cdr3_aa: CASSKTLTSGKSSYNEQFF; cdr3_nt: TGCGCCAGCAGCAAGACCCTGACTAGCGGAAAAAGCTCCTACAATGAGCAGTTCTTC; clone_size: few; d_call: TRBD2; v_call: TRBV5-1; j_call: TRBJ2-1
cdr3_aa: CASTIARQGETQYF; cdr3_nt: TGTGCCAGCACAATCGCCAGACAGGGAGAGACCCAGTACTTC; clone_size: NA; d_call: TRBD1; v_call: TRBV2; j_call: TRBJ2-5
cdr3_aa: CATSRDKSNFFTDTQYF; cdr3_nt: TGTGCCACCAGCAGAGATAAGAGCAACTTCTTCACAGATACGCAGTATTTT; clone_size: NA; d_call: NA; v_call: TRBV15; j_call: TRBJ2-3
cdr3_aa: CASSLGEYPIVLTQHF; cdr3_nt: TGTGCCAGTAGTTTGGGAGAATACCCTATCGTTCTTACCCAGCATTTT; clone_size: NA; d_call: NA; v_call: TRBV19; j_call: TRBJ1-5
cdr3_aa: CAWRRLGTANTEAFF; cdr3_nt: TGTGCCTGGAGGAGGCTTGGGACAGCGAACACTGAAGCTTTCTTT; clone_size: NA; d_call: TRBD1; v_call: TRBV30; j_call: TRBJ1-1
cdr3_aa: CASNREWEAFF; cdr3_nt: TGTGCCAGCAACAGGGAGTGGGAAGCTTTCTTT; clone_size: NA; d_call: NA; v_call: TRBV7-3; j_call: TRBJ1-1
cdr3_aa: CASSRRQGPLNTEAFF; cdr3_nt: TGTGCCAGCAGCCGGAGACAGGGACCTTTGAACACTGAAGCTTTCTTT; clone_size: once; d_call: TRBD1; v_call: TRBV5-6; j_call: TRBJ1-1
cdr3_aa: CASSLVGTGLYEQYF; cdr3_nt: TGTGCCAGCAGCTTGGTTGGGACAGGGCTCTACGAGCAGTACTTC; clone_size: NA; d_call: TRBD1; v_call: TRBV5-8; j_call: TRBJ2-7